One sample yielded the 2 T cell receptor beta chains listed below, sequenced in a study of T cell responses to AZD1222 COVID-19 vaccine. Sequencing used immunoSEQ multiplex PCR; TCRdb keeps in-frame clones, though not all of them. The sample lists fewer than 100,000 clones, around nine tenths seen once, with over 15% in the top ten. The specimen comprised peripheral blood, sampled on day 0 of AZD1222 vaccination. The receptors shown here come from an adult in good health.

The CDR3 region has the DNA TGCGCCAGCAGCCAGGGGCGGACTGAAGCTTTCTTT. Translating gives CASSQGRTEAFF. V is TRBV4-1 and J is TRBJ1-1; D perhaps matches TRBD1 (5 bases). The CDR3 runs to 12 residues. V dropped 3 bases and J dropped 5 bases, with 7 bases sitting between them. Germline CDR1 is MGHRA and CDR2 is YSYEKL.

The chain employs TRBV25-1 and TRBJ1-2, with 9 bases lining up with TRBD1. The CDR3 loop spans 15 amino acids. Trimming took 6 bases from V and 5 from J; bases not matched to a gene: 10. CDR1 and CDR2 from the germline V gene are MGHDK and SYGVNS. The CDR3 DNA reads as TGTGCCAGCAGCGTGGGACAGGGATTTCGGTATGGCTACACCTTC. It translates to CASSVGQGFRYGYTF.